This T cell receptor (beta chain) was identified in a study of cytomegalovirus exposure and HLA in healthy donors. Study in general: One earlier analysis, a look at approximately 180 million T cells, found 117 million unique TCR beta sequences.

About this clone: The target antigen is unknown.

Both 60 Vbeta primers and 13 Jbeta primers went into the PCR. Method: immunoSEQ multiplex PCR; TCRdb's copy keeps in-frame clones and lacks some. This repertoire shows about 180,000 clones, more than 75% found once; its top ten account for under 3%. Study-wide points: A later analysis showed that HLA-associated TCR beta chains had undergone more clonal expansion than equally common others. Sequencing depth roughly uniform across donors was assumed in presence/absence analyses.

CDR1 and CDR2 from the germline V gene are SGHNT and YENEEA. After removal of 5 bases from V and 2 bases from J, the junction contained 2 bases not matched to a gene. The length of the CDR3 is 13 residues. Sequencing used PBMCs. This sequence was found in a woman aged 25 to 45 in good health and CMV-seropositive. The genes are TRBV11-3 and TRBJ2-7; TRBD1 agrees at 8 bases. CDR3: CASSRTGPYEQYF. In nucleotides, the CDR3 is TGTGCCAGCAGCCGGACAGGGCCCTACGAGCAGTACTTC.